A single sample gave rise to the 12 T cell receptor beta chains below, sequenced in a study of molecular identifiers for immune sequencing clone quantification. MiXCR, applied by TCRdb to the PCR reads, yields one record per CDR3 protein. Of some 100,000 distinct CDR3 sequences detected, around a third appear once; the ten largest clones hold around 3.8%. Sequencing input: naive CD8+ T cells from blood, with Jurkat cell RNA spiked in. Subset defined: FACS-sorted CD8+CD4-CCR7+CD45RA+ naive T cells. Receptor source: a human donor in good health. Some libraries in this study had Jurkat cell RNA spiked in.

The rearrangement links TRBV11-1 to TRBJ1-1; possible D gene TRBD1, 5 bases. V was cut by 8 bases and J by 1 base, with 14 bases left in between. Germline V CDR1 and CDR2: SGHAT, FQDESV (reference sequence). This CDR3 contains 14 residues. CDR3 protein: CASGSFDRNTEAFF. The CDR3 DNA is TGTGCCAGCGGCTCTTTCGACAGGAACACTGAAGCTTTCTTT.

This chain links TRBV2 with TRBJ1-5; D gene ambiguous. This CDR3 is 15 amino acids long. Germline CDR1 reads SNHLY; CDR2 reads FYNNEI. V was shortened by 4 bases and J by 1 base, with 11 bases between the two germline ends. Here the CDR3 DNA reads TGTGCCAGCAGTGTGGTATTAGGGAGCAATCAGCCCCAGCATTTT. Residues: CASSVVLGSNQPQHF.

This clonotype was detected ten times or more. The rearrangement uses TRBV4-3 and TRBJ2-7; D is perhaps TRBD2 (6 bases). The CDR3 runs to 14 residues. CDR1 is LGHNA, CDR2 YSLEER, per germline. The ends were cut back, 3 bases at V and 3 bases at J, with 12 bases in the middle. The CDR3 here is CASSHGRGSYEQYF. CDR3 coding DNA: TGCGCCAGCAGCCATGGCCGGGGGAGCTACGAGCAGTACTTC.

This clonotype was found many times. This chain links TRBV9 with TRBJ1-5; possibly TRBD1 for D (5 bases). Between the trimmed V and J ends, which lost 5 bases and 2 bases, there was a span of 11 bases. From germline, CDR1 is SGDLS and CDR2 YYNGEE. The CDR3 extends over 14 amino acids. The CDR3 loop reads CASSERGGNQPQHF. CDR3 sequence (DNA): TGTGCCAGCAGTGAGCGAGGGGGCAATCAGCCCCAGCATTTT.

This chain joins TRBV20-1 and TRBJ2-7; 7 positions match TRBD2. J lost 9 bases, V lost 5 bases, and 16 bases had no gene match. Germline CDR1 and CDR2: DFQATT and SNEGSKA (reference sequence). The CDR3 length is 14 residues. This chain's CDR3 is CSAPLGPWGGLQYF. CDR3 bases: TGCAGTGCTCCTCTAGGACCATGGGGGGGTTTGCAGTACTTC.

This clonotype appeared many times. This chain uses TRBV10-1 with TRBJ2-5; possibly TRBD2 for D (6 bases). Germline V gives CDR1 WNHNN, CDR2 SYGVQD (reference sequence). V lost 2 bases to trimming and J lost 3 bases, with 16 bases between them. This CDR3 comprises 16 residues. The DNA for the CDR3 is TGCGCCAGCAGTGAGACCCTCGGCCCGGGGGAAGAGACCCAGTACTTC. Translating it yields CASSETLGPGEETQYF.

This clonotype was observed at least ten times. The rearrangement joins TRBV5-6 to TRBJ1-5; tentatively, D is TRBD1 (5 bases). V lost 6 bases and J 2 bases, leaving 12 bases between the germline ends. The germline CDR1 and CDR2 sequences are SGHDT and YYEEEE. The CDR3 is 14 residues long. CDR3 in amino acids: CASKVQGGNQPQHF. For the CDR3, the DNA is TGTGCCAGCAAAGTTCAAGGGGGCAATCAGCCCCAGCATTTT. The variable domain in full, completed from reference TRBV5-6 and TRBJ1-5, reads DAGVTQSPTHLIKTRGQQVTLRCSPKSGHDTVSWYQQALGQGPQFIFQYYEEEERQRGNFPDRFSGHQFPNYSSELNVNALLLGDSALYLCASKVQGGNQPQHFGDGTRLSIL.

In regard to this clonotype: A read error is possible here, since a much larger clone lies one base away. The chain couples TRBV20-1 to TRBJ2-7, with TRBD1 matching over 7 bases. The CDR3 runs 15 residues. Germline CDR1 reads DFQATT; CDR2 reads SNEGSKA (reference sequence). DNA of the CDR3: TGCAGTGCTAGAGATCGGGACAGCGTGACCTACGAGCAGGACTTC. Translating it yields CSARDRDSVTYEQDF.

V and J are TRBV27 and TRBJ2-3; D is unresolved. There are 15 residues in the CDR3. V gave up 2 bases and J gave up 6 bases, with 15 bases separating them. The germline CDR1 and CDR2 sequences are MNHEY and SMNVEV (reference sequence). Here the CDR3 reads CASSLGGPVRDTQYF. The CDR3 coding sequence is TGTGCCAGCAGTTTAGGTGGGCCAGTTCGTGATACGCAGTATTTT.

Remarks on this clonotype: A junction boundary mismatches the germline segment, possibly from a read error. The chain employs TRBV7-7 and TRBJ2-3; TRBD1 matches at 8 bases. Germline values: CDR1 SSHAT, CDR2 FNYEAQ (reference sequence). CDR3 size: 16 residues. The CDR3 DNA sequence: TGTGCTAGCAGCTTAGGACGTGGACAGGGCGCAGATACGCAGTATTTT. Protein: CASSLGRGQGADTQYF.

This clonotype was counted between two and nine times. The CDR3 protein is CSATTERGGVEKLFF. In DNA, the CDR3 is TGCAGTGCTACCACAGAACGGGGGGGTGTTGAAAAACTGTTTTTT. The chain joins TRBV20-1 to TRBJ1-4; the D gene is possibly TRBD1 (5 bases). This CDR3 has 15 amino acids. V was shortened by 4 bases and J by 7 bases, with 19 bases between the two germline ends. Germline V gene data show CDR1 as DFQATT and CDR2 as SNEGSKA (reference sequence).

V and J are TRBV2 and TRBJ1-2; TRBD1 matches at 7 bases. The CDR3 runs 16 residues. J was trimmed by 4 bases and V by 5 bases; bases with no gene match: 13. CDR1 is SNHLY and CDR2 is FYNNEI in the germline V gene. The CDR3: CASSSQQGRYGYGYTF. The CDR3 region has the DNA TGTGCCAGCAGTTCCCAACAGGGGAGGTATGGCTATGGCTACACCTTC.